This entry features one T cell receptor (beta chain) sequence. The data were obtained in a study of blood T cell repertoires in COVID-19. Turning to the study itself: Whether acute or convalescent, the COVID-19 samples came from the United States, Italy and Spain. From T cells, B-cell-depleted T cells, or PBMCs came the material, which was cDNA or gDNA.

The CDR3 sequence is 17 residues long. V lost 1 base, J lost 0 bases, and 12 bases lay in between. Per the germline V gene, CDR1 is MGHRA and CDR2 is YSYEKL. Authors' data handling: It was from reference gene primer amplification that nucleated cell counts were estimated. TCRdb's copy holds only in-frame clones and misses some; the assay was immunoSEQ multiplex PCR. V and J calls and clone size are given by that table; D and trimming were obtained from the DNA. The sample yields some 45,000 clones, approximately 88% seen once. The chain links TRBV4-1 to TRBJ1-4; weak D call: TRBD1 (5 bases). The clonotype was recovered from a human donor with active COVID-19. The donor label of this sample is uncertain. The sequencing input was peripheral blood. The CDR3 here is CASSQGAGKTTNEKLFF. CDR3 coding DNA: TGCGCCAGCAGCCAAGGGGCAGGGAAGACAACTAATGAAAAACTGTTTTTT.